The rows below give T cell receptor beta chains drawn from one sample of a study of T cell changes during pregnancy in multiple sclerosis. The table came from immunoSEQ multiplex PCR; TCRdb's copy has only in-frame clones and leaves some out. The data hold tens of thousands of clones, with 90% observed a single time. The specimen comprised CD4+ T cells from peripheral blood mononuclear cells, sampled before pregnancy. The receptors stem from a female donor with multiple sclerosis, enrolled in a pregnancy study. CDR3s include the opening cysteine and the closing phenylalanine or tryptophan. The D gene is left open where the match is weak. Size is stated for part of the rows, as once, few or many counts, or as a class when the clone is expanded.

size: -
V: TRBV7-3
J: TRBJ2-2
D: TRBD1
CDR3: CASTRGPTGELFF
DNA: TGTGCCAGCACAAGGGGGCCTACCGGGGAGCTGTTTTTT

size: once
V: TRBV5-1
J: TRBJ2-1
D: -
CDR3: CASSLDRSSYNEQFF
DNA: TGCGCCAGCAGCTTGGACAGGAGCTCCTACAATGAGCAGTTCTTC

size: -
V: TRBV27
J: TRBJ2-5
D: TRBD1
CDR3: CASSPGQGGGETQYF
DNA: TGTGCCAGCAGCCCCGGACAGGGCGGAGGTGAGACCCAGTACTTC

size: -
V: TRBV14
J: TRBJ2-2
D: TRBD1
CDR3: CASSQVQGKGTGELFF
DNA: TGTGCCAGCAGCCAAGTACAGGGGAAAGGCACCGGGGAGCTGTTTTTT

size: few
V: TRBV5-1
J: TRBJ2-2
D: TRBD2
CDR3: CASSFTSGRRNTGELFF
DNA: TGCGCCAGCAGCTTTACTAGCGGGAGGAGGAACACCGGGGAGCTGTTTTTT

size: -
V: TRBV5-8
J: TRBJ1-3
D: -
CDR3: CASSSYPDRNTIYF
DNA: TGTGCCAGCAGCTCCTACCCCGATCGAAACACCATATATTTT

size: -
V: TRBV2
J: TRBJ2-1
D: TRBD1
CDR3: CASSLAAGGRYNEQFF
DNA: TGTGCCAGCAGTCTTGCGGCAGGGGGACGGTACAATGAGCAGTTCTTC

size: -
V: TRBV6-1
J: TRBJ2-3
D: -
CDR3: CASKRGSTDTQYF
DNA: TGTGCCAGCAAAAGGGGGAGCACAGATACGCAGTATTTT

size: once
V: TRBV27
J: TRBJ2-7
D: -
CDR3: CASSLPPPFFGVGVYEQYF
DNA: TGTGCCAGCAGTTTACCACCCCCCTTTTTCGGTGTAGGGGTTTACGAGCAGTACTTC

size: -
V: TRBV2
J: TRBJ1-5
D: TRBD1
CDR3: CASNIQGAGQPQHF
DNA: TGTGCCAGCAATATACAGGGGGCAGGTCAGCCCCAGCATTTT

size: -
V: TRBV2
J: TRBJ1-2
D: TRBD1
CDR3: CASSEVRGHGYTF
DNA: TGTGCCAGCAGTGAGGTCAGGGGGCATGGCTACACCTTC

size: -
V: TRBV7-9
J: TRBJ1-1
D: -
CDR3: CASSLQGRHTEAFF
DNA: TGTGCCAGCAGCTTACAGGGCCGGCACACTGAAGCTTTCTTT

size: once
V: TRBV18
J: TRBJ2-2
D: -
CDR3: CASSPLVAANTGELFF
DNA: TGTGCCAGCTCACCTCTGGTGGCGGCGAACACCGGGGAGCTGTTTTTT

size: -
V: TRBV4-2
J: TRBJ2-3
D: -
CDR3: CASSQEGGLPTDTQYF
DNA: TGTGCCAGCAGCCAAGAGGGGGGGCTTCCGACAGATACGCAGTATTTT

size: -
V: TRBV19
J: TRBJ2-7
D: -
CDR3: CASSIRHGPYEQYF
DNA: TGTGCCAGTAGTATACGACACGGCCCCTACGAGCAGTACTTC

size: -
V: TRBV28
J: TRBJ1-5
D: TRBD1
CDR3: CASGSHGGQGRSNQPQHF
DNA: TGTGCCAGCGGATCGCATGGGGGACAGGGGAGGAGTAATCAGCCCCAGCATTTT

size: -
V: TRBV9
J: TRBJ2-1
D: -
CDR3: CASSVWRSPSYNEQFF
DNA: TGTGCCAGCAGCGTATGGCGGAGCCCCTCCTACAATGAGCAGTTCTTC

size: -
V: TRBV21-1
J: TRBJ2-7
D: -
CDR3: CASSSDRDSYEQYF
DNA: TGTGCCAGCAGCTCCGACAGGGACTCCTACGAGCAGTACTTC

size: -
V: TRBV7-9
J: TRBJ1-1
D: TRBD1
CDR3: CASSTGQGNTEAFF
DNA: TGTGCCAGCAGCACTGGACAGGGGAACACTGAAGCTTTCTTT

size: -
V: TRBV5-4
J: TRBJ2-3
D: -
CDR3: CASSLAGPDTQYF
DNA: TGTGCCAGCAGCTTGGCTGGGCCGGATACGCAGTATTTT

size: -
V: TRBV5-1
J: TRBJ1-6
D: -
CDR3: CASSLAGIDYNSPLHF
DNA: TGCGCCAGCAGCTTGGCGGGGATCGACTATAATTCACCCCTCCACTTT

size: -
V: TRBV27
J: TRBJ1-3
D: TRBD1
CDR3: CASSSRTGSGNTIYF
DNA: TGTGCCAGCAGTTCACGGACAGGCTCTGGAAACACCATATATTTT

size: few
V: TRBV6-6
J: TRBJ1-5
D: -
CDR3: CASTDRRPTPQHF
DNA: TGTGCCAGCACCGACAGGAGACCAACGCCCCAGCATTTT

size: -
V: TRBV27
J: TRBJ1-5
D: -
CDR3: CASSSPLQPQHF
DNA: TGTGCCAGCAGTTCCCCCCTTCAGCCCCAGCATTTT

size: -
V: TRBV6-6
J: TRBJ1-5
D: -
CDR3: CASSYSRDQPQHF
DNA: TGTGCCAGCAGTTACTCCAGGGATCAGCCCCAGCATTTT

size: -
V: TRBV28
J: TRBJ1-2
D: -
CDR3: CAASPLGRTNYGYTF
DNA: TGTGCCGCATCACCCTTGGGCAGGACAAACTATGGCTACACCTTC

size: few
V: TRBV7-8
J: TRBJ1-5
D: -
CDR3: CASSLGNQGNQPQHF
DNA: TGTGCCAGCAGCTTAGGCAATCAGGGTAATCAGCCCCAGCATTTT

size: -
V: TRBV2
J: TRBJ1-1
D: -
CDR3: CASTGGQMNTEAFF
DNA: TGTGCCAGCACGGGGGGGCAGATGAACACTGAAGCTTTCTTT

size: -
V: TRBV9
J: TRBJ2-3
D: -
CDR3: CASSVVAVGTDTQYF
DNA: TGTGCCAGCAGCGTAGTGGCGGTGGGCACAGATACGCAGTATTTT

size: -
V: TRBV5-1
J: TRBJ2-7
D: -
CDR3: CASSLGQSSYEQYF
DNA: TGCGCCAGCAGCTTGGGACAGAGCTCCTACGAGCAGTACTTC

size: -
V: TRBV7-9
J: TRBJ2-7
D: -
CDR3: CASSPRRVDSYEQYF
DNA: TGTGCCAGCAGCCCGAGGAGGGTGGATTCCTACGAGCAGTACTTC

size: -
V: TRBV25-1
J: TRBJ2-4
D: TRBD1
CDR3: CASSGDRKNIQYF
DNA: TGTGCCAGCAGCGGGGACAGAAAAAACATTCAGTACTTC

size: -
V: TRBV12-5
J: TRBJ2-5
D: TRBD2
CDR3: CASGPGGQETQYF
DNA: TGTGCTAGTGGCCCGGGGGGGCAAGAGACCCAGTACTTC

size: -
V: TRBV5-1
J: TRBJ2-7
D: TRBD2
CDR3: CASSLTSGSYEQYF
DNA: TGCGCCAGCAGCTTGACTAGCGGCTCCTACGAGCAGTACTTC

size: -
V: TRBV7-6
J: TRBJ2-3
D: -
CDR3: CASSLEGELAQYF
DNA: TGTGCCAGCAGCTTGGAGGGAGAGTTGGCGCAGTATTTT

size: -
V: TRBV29-1
J: TRBJ2-3
D: -
CDR3: CSVVPWVAVTDTQYF
DNA: TGCAGCGTTGTGCCCTGGGTAGCGGTCACAGATACGCAGTATTTT

size: -
V: TRBV6-1
J: TRBJ1-5
D: -
CDR3: CASSEGDGSFQPQHF
DNA: TGTGCTAGCAGTGAAGGAGACGGGAGTTTTCAGCCCCAGCATTTT